This T cell receptor (beta chain) originates from a study of blood T cell repertoires in COVID-19. The length of the CDR3 is 14 residues. Germline V gives CDR1 LNHDA, CDR2 SQIVND (reference sequence). V lost 6 bases, J lost 7 bases, and 11 bases stayed unmatched. Measured with immunoSEQ multiplex PCR; TCRdb has only the in-frame clones, and not every one. This table has 140,000 or so clones, about 87% appearing once. This chain joins TRBV19 and TRBJ2-7; 8 bases align to TRBD1. The sequencing sample was made of peripheral blood. This clonotype originated in a woman aged 45-65 years with acute or convalescent COVID-19. The CDR3 reads CASSALRTGNEQYF. For the CDR3, the DNA is TGTGCCAGTAGCGCCCTCCGGACAGGGAATGAGCAGTACTTC.